This T cell receptor beta chain derives from a study of CD4+ T cells in melanoma. Overall study results and limits: CD8+ T cell, macrophage and B cell function reportedly correlated with neoantigen-specific CD4+ T cells. Reportedly, melanoma neoantigen-specific CD4+ T cells showed varied differentiation states.

This clone was picked up one time. Its matching antigen is unknown. Sequencing used immunoSEQ multiplex PCR; TCRdb keeps in-frame clones, though not all of them. The sample holds 15,000 or so clones, approximately 63% seen once. This CDR3 spans 15 amino acids. In germline, CDR1 is LNHDA, CDR2 SQIVND (reference sequence). The V end lost 5 bases, the J end lost 0 bases, and 8 bases lay between the germline ends. This TCR came from a human donor with melanoma. The V call is TRBV19, the J call TRBJ2-6; D not certain. The sample was cells from a culture (not recorded whether cultured in vitro). The CDR3 nucleotides are TGTGCCAGTAGTCCCGTCGGCTCTGGGGCCAACGTCCTGACTTTC. Translation: CASSPVGSGANVLTF.